These T cell receptor beta chains were read from a single sample in a study of naive and memory T cell subsets. TCRdb itself ran the UMI-ligation and nested PCR reads through MiXCR, one entry per CDR3 protein. This sample carries tens of thousands of distinct CDR3 sequences, more than 9.5% of them seen once, and the ten largest clones take 3.9%. Sequencing used skin, obtained from a tuberculin skin test site. These receptor sequences come from an adult in good health. The CDR3 runs from the conserved cysteine through the conserved F or W. Each record gives: clone size, CDR3 length, D gene, J gene, V gene, CDR3 protein, CDR3 DNA. A D gene is named only where the DNA matches it firmly. Clone size is not always given. Where it is, it says once, few, many or a class for expanded clones.

>many|19|TRBD2|TRBJ2-6|TRBV4-1
CASSQRLAGETSGANVLTF
TGCGCCAGCAGCCAGAGACTAGCGGGGGAGACCTCTGGGGCCAACGTCCTGACTTTC
>NA|15|NA|TRBJ2-1|TRBV15
CATSRDGFSYNEQFF
TGTGCCACCAGCAGAGATGGGTTTTCGTACAATGAGCAGTTCTTC
>few|14|NA|TRBJ1-1|TRBV28
CASRAGVLNTEAFF
TGTGCCAGCAGAGCTGGGGTTCTGAACACTGAAGCTTTCTTT
>many|13|NA|TRBJ1-4|TRBV7-3
CASSLSRDEKLFF
TGTGCCAGCAGCTTAAGCAGGGACGAAAAACTGTTTTTT
>many|14|NA|TRBJ1-4|TRBV19
CASSSRVRDEKLFF
TGTGCCAGTAGTTCCCGCGTACGGGATGAAAAACTGTTTTTT
>many|13|TRBD1|TRBJ1-2|TRBV20-1
CSARDFDREGYTF
TGCAGTGCTAGAGATTTCGACAGGGAGGGCTACACCTTC
>few|13|NA|TRBJ2-2|TRBV27
CASSLLNTGELFF
TGTGCCAGCAGTTTACTGAACACCGGGGAGCTGTTTTTT
>many|18|TRBD2|TRBJ2-2|TRBV7-3
CASSLTPRGGRGSGELFF
TGTGCCAGCAGCTTAACCCCCCGGGGCGGGAGGGGATCAGGGGAGCTGTTTTTT
>few|19|TRBD2|TRBJ2-1|TRBV10-3
CAISESVLAGGPAYNEQFF
TGTGCCATCAGTGAGTCGGTACTAGCGGGGGGGCCTGCCTACAATGAGCAGTTCTTC
>many|14|NA|TRBJ2-7|TRBV28
CASSFQGRGYEQYF
TGTGCCAGCAGTTTCCAGGGGCGCGGCTACGAGCAGTACTTC
>few|15|NA|TRBJ1-2|TRBV15
CATSGGRGLANGYTF
TGTGCCACCAGCGGAGGTCGGGGGTTAGCGAATGGCTACACCTTC
>few|15|NA|TRBJ2-7|TRBV5-1
CASSLTGQSYYEQYF
TGCGCCAGCAGCTTGACAGGACAGAGCTACTACGAGCAGTACTTC
>many|14|TRBD2|TRBJ2-4|TRBV28
CASRTSGRFNIQYF
TGTGCCAGCCGAACTAGCGGGAGATTTAACATTCAGTACTTC
>NA|15|TRBD1|TRBJ1-2|TRBV6-1
CASSENPQGAYGYTF
TGTGCCAGCAGCGAAAACCCACAGGGGGCGTATGGCTACACCTTC
>NA|16|NA|TRBJ1-5|TRBV28
CASSQDRFSPYQPQHF
TGTGCCAGCAGCCAAGACAGGTTTTCTCCCTATCAGCCCCAGCATTTT
>many|12|NA|TRBJ2-7|TRBV25-1
CASRELGPEQYF
TGTGCCAGCAGGGAGCTAGGCCCCGAGCAGTACTTC